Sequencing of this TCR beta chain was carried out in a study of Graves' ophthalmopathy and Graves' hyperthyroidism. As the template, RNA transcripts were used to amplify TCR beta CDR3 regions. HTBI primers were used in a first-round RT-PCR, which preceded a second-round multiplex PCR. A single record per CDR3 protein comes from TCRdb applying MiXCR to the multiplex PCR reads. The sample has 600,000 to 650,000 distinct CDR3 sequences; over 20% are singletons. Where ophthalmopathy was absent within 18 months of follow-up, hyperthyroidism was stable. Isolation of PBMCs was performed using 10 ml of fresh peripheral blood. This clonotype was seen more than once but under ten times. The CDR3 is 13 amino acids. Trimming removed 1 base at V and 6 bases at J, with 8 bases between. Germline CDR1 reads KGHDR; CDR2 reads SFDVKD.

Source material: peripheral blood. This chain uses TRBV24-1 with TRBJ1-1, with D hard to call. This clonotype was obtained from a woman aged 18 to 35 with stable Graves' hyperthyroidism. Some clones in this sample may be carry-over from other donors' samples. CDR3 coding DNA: TGTGCCACCAGTGATTTATCGGGAGCTGAAGCTTTCTTT. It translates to CATSDLSGAEAFF.